This entry lists 25 T cell receptor beta chains sequenced from one sample in a study of OX40 agonist ivuxolimab in advanced cancers. Assay: immunoSEQ multiplex PCR; the TCRdb copy retains only in-frame clones and omits some. The sample carries 70,000 to 95,000 clones, 83% recorded once. The sample here was CD4+ or CD8+ T cells sorted from blood, taken in a trial of the OX40 agonist ivuxolimab. These receptors were collected from an adult with an advanced solid tumor such as melanoma, head and neck, liver or kidney cancer.

The chain couples TRBV11-2 to TRBJ2-1; no definite D call. V dropped 5 bases and J dropped 5 bases, with 10 bases sitting between them. Germline V CDR1 and CDR2: SGHAT, FQNNGV. The CDR3 is made up of 13 amino acids. This chain's CDR3 is CASSVGINNEQFF. The CDR3 region has the DNA TGTGCCAGCAGCGTAGGGATAAACAATGAGCAGTTCTTC.

The chain carries TRBV6-6 and TRBJ2-5; TRBD1 agrees at 11 bases. V was pared by 7 bases and J by 5 bases, with 9 bases of the junction left unmatched. Germline V lookup: CDR1 MNHNY, CDR2 SVGAGI (reference sequence). The CDR3 extends over 15 amino acids. Here the CDR3 reads CASNPGQGVSETQYF. Written as DNA, the CDR3 is TGTGCCAGCAACCCGGGACAGGGGGTTTCGGAGACCCAGTACTTC.

In DNA, the CDR3 is TGTGCCAGCAGTCCCCGGACGAGGGAAAAACTGTTTTTT. Its translation: CASSPRTREKLFF. V is TRBV27 and J is TRBJ1-4; D unclear. The germline gives CDR1 MNHEY, CDR2 SMNVEV (reference sequence). The V end lost 5 bases, the J end lost 8 bases, and 12 bases lay between the germline ends. The CDR3 covers 13 residues.

This clone was counted a few times. The V call is TRBV7-2, the J call TRBJ2-3; D may be TRBD1 (6 bases). V lost 3 bases to trimming and J lost 2 bases, with 12 bases between them. The CDR3 sequence is 15 residues long. The V gene's germline CDR1 is SGHTA and CDR2 FQGNSA. Here the CDR3 DNA reads TGTGCCAGCAGCTTGGGGGCCGCGTACACAGATACGCAGTATTTT. It yields the protein CASSLGAAYTDTQYF.

The chain combines TRBV5-8 with TRBJ2-1, with D perhaps TRBD1 or TRBD2 (6 bases each). This CDR3 region has 15 residues. Trimming took 4 bases from V and 8 from J, leaving 19 bases between them. Germline CDR1 and CDR2: SGHTS and YDEGEE. In DNA form, the CDR3 reads TGTGCCAGCAGCCCGGGGGCTGCGGGATCGGATGAGCAGTTCTTC. This sequence encodes CASSPGAAGSDEQFF.

V and J are TRBV5-4 and TRBJ2-5, with 9 positions matching TRBD1. V shed 2 bases, J shed 3 bases, and the junction held 5 bases outside the gene matches. Germline CDR1 reads SGHNT; CDR2 reads YYREEE (reference sequence). CDR3 length: 15 residues. The DNA for the CDR3 is TGTGCCAGCAGCTTCGGGGGACAGGGCGAAGAGACCCAGTACTTC. Translated: CASSFGGQGEETQYF. The complete variable domain, with remaining parts taken from reference TRBV5-4 and TRBJ2-5, reads ETGVTQSPTHLIKTRGQQVTLRCSSQSGHNTVSWYQQALGQGPQFIFQYYREEENGRGNFPPRFSGLQFPNYSSELNVNALELDDSALYLCASSFGGQGEETQYFGPGTRLLVL.

This clone was picked up one time. V and J are TRBV5-1 and TRBJ2-5; a possible D gene is TRBD2 (6 bases). Germline V lookup: CDR1 SGHRS, CDR2 YFSETQ. V was shortened by 4 bases and J by 5 bases, with 15 bases between the two germline ends. The CDR3 contains 14 residues. CDR3 region: CASSRDGRGETQYF. CDR3 nucleotides: TGCGCCAGCAGCCGGGACGGGAGAGGGGAGACCCAGTACTTC.

This sequence joins TRBV6-1 and TRBJ2-7; no reliable D call. Germline-derived CDR1 and CDR2 are MNHNS and SASEGT. V was trimmed by 6 bases and J by 3 bases, leaving 12 bases between them. The CDR3 loop spans 13 amino acids. CDR3 DNA sequence: TGTGCCAGCAGCCAAATAAGGGTCTACGAGCAGTACTTC. It is translated as CASSQIRVYEQYF.

The chain couples TRBV5-1 to TRBJ2-2; D may be TRBD1 (5 bases). Germline-derived CDR1 and CDR2 are SGHRS and YFSETQ. The germline V and J ends were trimmed by 6 bases and 7 bases, with 13 bases remaining between them. The CDR3 length is 13 residues. CDR3: CASTQAANGELFF. The DNA for the CDR3 is TGCGCCAGCACACAGGCAGCGAACGGGGAGCTGTTTTTT.

The genes are TRBV19 and TRBJ2-7, with D unclear. The V gene's germline CDR1 is LNHDA and CDR2 SQIVND (reference sequence). Trimming pared 3 bases from V and 5 bases from J, leaving 11 bases between. This CDR3 has 13 residues. CDR3 DNA sequence: TGTGCCAGTAGTATTGGACCAGTCAACGAGCAGTACTTC. Protein: CASSIGPVNEQYF.

This clone has a handful of counts. The chain is built from TRBV5-6 and TRBJ1-6, with no clear D. CDR1 and CDR2 from the germline V gene are SGHDT and YYEEEE. The CDR3 is 15 residues long. V shed 4 bases and J shed 6 bases, with 14 bases lying between them. In DNA form, the CDR3 reads TGTGCCAGCAGCCCGGTCGACGGTCGTAATTCACCCCTCCACTTT. Its protein is CASSPVDGRNSPLHF.

In its sample, this clone was seen once. The gene calls are TRBV6-6 and TRBJ2-7; TRBD1 matches at 8 bases. Trimming cost V 5 bases and J 5 bases; bases outside gene matches: 11. Germline V gene data show CDR1 as MNHNY and CDR2 as SVGAGI (reference sequence). The CDR3 consists of 15 residues. CDR3 loop: CASSHPPDRAHEQYF. In DNA form, the CDR3 reads TGTGCCAGCAGTCACCCGCCGGACAGGGCCCACGAGCAGTACTTC.

The chain uses TRBV2 and TRBJ2-2; the D is unclear. Germline V gene data show CDR1 as SNHLY and CDR2 as FYNNEI. The CDR3 spans 13 residues. The ends were cut back, 0 bases at V and 5 bases at J, with 4 bases in the middle. The CDR3 DNA follows: TGTGCCAGCAGTGAAGCTGGGACCGGGGAGCTGTTTTTT. Translating it yields CASSEAGTGELFF.

The chain has TRBV5-1 and TRBJ1-4; TRBD1 agrees at 8 bases. The CDR3 contains 15 residues. CDR1 is SGHRS, CDR2 YFSETQ, per germline. J was trimmed by 2 bases and V by 4 bases; bases with no gene match: 4. For the CDR3, the DNA is TGCGCCAGCAGCCCCTCAGGGGGCACTAATGAAAAACTGTTTTTT. Translation gives CASSPSGGTNEKLFF.

The rearrangement links TRBV2 to TRBJ2-7, with 8 bases that match TRBD2. The V gene end was trimmed by 5 bases and the J gene end by 0 bases; junction bases not matched to a gene: 3. The CDR3 extends over 14 amino acids. Germline V gives CDR1 SNHLY, CDR2 FYNNEI. The CDR3 DNA is TGTGCCAGCAGTTTTAGCGGGAACTCCTACGAGCAGTACTTC. This sequence encodes CASSFSGNSYEQYF.

This chain uses TRBV7-2 with TRBJ2-5, with D possibly matching TRBD2 (6 bases). V was cut by 6 bases and J by 1 base, with 12 bases left in between. This CDR3 spans 14 amino acids. Looked up from germline, CDR1 is SGHTA and CDR2 is FQGNSA. CDR3: CASSYQGGQETQYF. The CDR3 bases are TGTGCCAGCAGTTACCAGGGAGGCCAAGAGACCCAGTACTTC.

The chain employs TRBV2 and TRBJ2-2, with TRBD1 matching over 11 bases. The CDR3 runs 15 residues. V was pared by 6 bases and J by 4 bases, with 4 bases of the junction left unmatched. In germline, CDR1 is SNHLY, CDR2 FYNNEI. The CDR3 region has the DNA TGTGCCAGCAGACCCGGGACAGGGGGCACCGGGGAGCTGTTTTTT. It encodes CASRPGTGGTGELFF.

The chain combines TRBV11-2 with TRBJ1-3, with TRBD1 identical over 7 bases. After removal of 5 bases from V and 2 bases from J, the junction contained 9 bases not matched to a gene. Germline loops: CDR1 SGHAT, CDR2 FQNNGV. This CDR3 region has 16 residues. CDR3 nucleotides: TGTGCCAGCAGCCCAAGGGGGCCGGGAACTGGAAACACCATATATTTT. Its protein is CASSPRGPGTGNTIYF.

The table lists this clone with a few counts. The rearrangement uses TRBV2 and TRBJ1-5; unclear D gene. The CDR3 totals 14 residues. CDR1 is SNHLY, CDR2 FYNNEI, per germline. V was shortened by 7 bases and J by 2 bases, with 12 bases between the two germline ends. CDR3 protein: CASIAANGNQPQHF. DNA for the CDR3: TGTGCCAGCATCGCGGCAAATGGCAATCAGCCCCAGCATTTT. The complete variable domain, with remaining parts taken from reference TRBV2 and TRBJ1-5, reads EPEVTQTPSHQVTQMGQEVILRCVPISNHLYFYWYRQILGQKVEFLVSFYNNEISEKSEIFDDQFSVERPDGSNFTLKIRSTKLEDSAMYFCASIAANGNQPQHFGDGTRLSIL.

As DNA, the CDR3 is TGCAGCGTTGAAGGTATGCAGGGAATTGGCTACACCTTC. It specifies CSVEGMQGIGYTF. The rearrangement links TRBV29-1 to TRBJ1-2, with a possible D match to TRBD1 (5 bases). V gave up 1 base and J gave up 7 bases, with 13 bases separating them. The CDR3 is 13 amino acids. Germline V gives CDR1 SQVTM, CDR2 ANQGSEA.

The CDR3 spells CASSFNPEETQYF. In DNA form, the CDR3 reads TGCGCCAGCAGCTTTAATCCGGAAGAGACCCAGTACTTC. The chain is built from TRBV5-1 and TRBJ2-5; D uncertain. The V end lost 2 bases, the J end lost 3 bases, and 8 bases lay between the germline ends. This CDR3 comprises 13 residues. Germline CDR1 SGHRS, CDR2 YFSETQ.

This clone was seen only once. This chain links TRBV6-5 with TRBJ1-1; D remains ambiguous. This CDR3 region has 11 residues. Germline V CDR1 and CDR2: MNHEY, SVGAGI. Trimming removed 2 bases from V and 6 bases from J, with 4 bases in between. The CDR3 spells CASSYRAEAFF. The CDR3 bases are TGTGCCAGCAGTTACAGGGCTGAAGCTTTCTTT.

The chain links TRBV5-4 to TRBJ2-2, with 9 bases fitting TRBD1. The junction had 2 bases not matched to a gene; V was cut back by 4 bases and J by 1 base. The CDR3 contains 15 residues. Germline lookup yields CDR1 SGHNT and CDR2 YYREEE (reference sequence). As DNA, the CDR3 is TGTGCCAGCAGCGGGGGACAGGGGAACACCGGGGAGCTGTTTTTT. Protein product: CASSGGQGNTGELFF.

This clone was counted once. This chain joins TRBV19 and TRBJ2-5; tentatively, D is TRBD1 (6 bases). This CDR3 has 13 residues. The ends were cut back, 11 bases at V and 5 bases at J, with 18 bases in the middle. Germline lookup yields CDR1 LNHDA and CDR2 SQIVND (reference sequence). The CDR3 is CASAVQGFETQYF. CDR3 DNA sequence: TGTGCCTCCGCAGTCCAGGGGTTCGAGACCCAGTACTTC.

The J gene is TRBJ2-7, the V gene TRBV28, with 8 bases that match TRBD1. This CDR3 region has 12 residues. The trim removed 6 bases at V and 6 bases at J, leaving 4 bases unmatched. The germline CDR1 and CDR2 sequences are MDHEN and SYDVKM. The CDR3 DNA reads as TGTGCCAGCAGGACAGGGGATCGCGAGCAGTACTTC. It codes for CASRTGDREQYF. The full variable domain, rest sourced from reference TRBV28 and TRBJ2-7, is DVKVTQSSRYLVKRTGEKVFLECVQDMDHENMFWYRQDPGLGLRLIYFSYDVKMKEKGDIPEGYSVSREKKERFSLILESASTNQTSMYLCASRTGDREQYFGPGTRLTVT.